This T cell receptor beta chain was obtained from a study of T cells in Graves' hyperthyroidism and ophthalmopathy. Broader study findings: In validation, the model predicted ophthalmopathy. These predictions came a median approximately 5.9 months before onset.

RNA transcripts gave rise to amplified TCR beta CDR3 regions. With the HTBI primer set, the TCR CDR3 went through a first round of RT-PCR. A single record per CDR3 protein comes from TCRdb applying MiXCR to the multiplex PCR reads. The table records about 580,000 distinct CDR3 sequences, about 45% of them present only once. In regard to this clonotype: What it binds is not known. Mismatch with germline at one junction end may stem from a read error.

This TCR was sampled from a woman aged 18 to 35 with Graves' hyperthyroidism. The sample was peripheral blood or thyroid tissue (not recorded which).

CDR3 bases: TGTGCCAGCAGCCCTGACACCGGGGACGAGTTTAATGAAGCTCTCTTT. Protein sequence: CASSPDTGDEFNEALF. V gene TRBV7-3 combines with J gene TRBJ1-1; perhaps TRBD1 as D (5 bases). Germline CDR1 reads SGHTA; CDR2 reads FQGTGA. The length of the CDR3 is 16 residues.